The following is a T cell receptor (beta chain) sequence with its context. No antigen is known for it. This entry is derived from a study of T cells after yellow fever vaccination. General study points: FACS-sorted repertoires might harbor abundant contaminating clonotypes from the bulk population. Clonotypes found in both CD4 and CD8 compartments made up a small share.

After removal of 2 bases from V and 4 bases from J, the junction contained 4 bases not matched to a gene. There are 15 residues in the CDR3. Germline CDR1 and CDR2: MNHEY and SVGAGI. For TCR, cDNA came from 5'RACE template switching, which added a universal primer site and UMIs. One entry per CDR3 protein, called by TCRdb with MiXCR from the 5' RACE reads. This table holds around 50,000 distinct CDR3 sequences, roughly 7.5% found once. The receptor was isolated from a man younger than 35 who received the YFV17D yellow fever vaccine. This chain links TRBV6-5 with TRBJ2-1, with 8 bases fitting TRBD2. The input for sequencing was CD8+ T cells sorted from PBMCs, taken more than 14 days after the first yellow fever vaccination. CDR3 in DNA: TGTGCCAGCAGTTACGCGGGACTAGGGTACAATGAGCAGTTCTTC. The encoded protein is CASSYAGLGYNEQFF.